Listed below are T cell receptor beta chains from one sample, sequenced in a study of blood T cell repertoires in COVID-19. Repertoires were generated with immunoSEQ multiplex PCR, while TCRdb's copy carries only in-frame clones and drops some. The sample includes about 98,000 clones, roughly 80% of them seen just once. The sequenced sample consisted of peripheral blood. All receptors derive from a man between 65 and 85 years old with active or convalescent COVID-19. Each CDR3 is given with its conserved first and last residue. Each record gives: D gene, clone size, V gene, J gene, CDR3 protein, CDR3 DNA. The D gene is left open where the match is weak. Rows give clone size only sometimes, using once, few, many, or a class for an expanded clone.

>-|-|TRBV2|TRBJ1-5
CASSERSLNQPQHF
TGTGCCAGCAGTGAGAGGAGTCTCAATCAGCCCCAGCATTTT
>-|-|TRBV9|TRBJ1-1
CASSATGLGNTEAFF
TGTGCCAGCAGCGCCACAGGGCTAGGGAACACTGAAGCTTTCTTT
>-|-|TRBV5-8|TRBJ2-6
CASWWGVGANVLTF
TGTGCCTCTTGGTGGGGGGTTGGGGCCAACGTCCTGACTTTC
>TRBD1|-|TRBV19|TRBJ1-1
CASSIFLGQYTEAFF
TGTGCCAGTAGTATTTTCTTGGGACAGTACACTGAAGCTTTCTTT
>TRBD2|few|TRBV4-1|TRBJ2-6
CASSQGGGGTSGANVLTF
TGCGCCAGCAGCCAAGGTGGCGGGGGGACCTCTGGGGCCAACGTCCTGACTTTC
>-|-|TRBV10-3|TRBJ2-7
CAIAKTTSDEQYF
TGTGCCATCGCAAAGACAACCTCCGACGAGCAGTACTTC
>TRBD1|-|TRBV19|TRBJ1-2
CASRNRGPNYGYTF
TGTGCCAGTAGAAACAGGGGGCCTAACTATGGCTACACCTTC
>TRBD1|-|TRBV29-1|TRBJ2-7
CSGQGLSYEQYF
TGCAGCGGACAGGGCCTCTCCTACGAGCAGTACTTC
>-|-|TRBV11-3|TRBJ2-5
CASNRGDQETQYF
TGTGCCAGCAATCGGGGAGACCAAGAGACCCAGTACTTC
>-|once|TRBV7-8|TRBJ2-6
CASSFNSGANVLTF
TGTGCCAGCAGTTTTAACTCTGGGGCCAACGTCCTGACTTTC
>TRBD1|-|TRBV7-3|TRBJ2-3
CASSSTLGQGGTDTQYF
TGTGCCAGCAGCTCGACCCTGGGACAGGGGGGCACAGATACGCAGTATTTT
>TRBD1|-|TRBV5-6|TRBJ2-2
CASSATFSGTVNTGELFF
TGTGCCAGCAGCGCTACTTTTAGTGGGACAGTGAACACCGGGGAGCTGTTTTTT
>-|-|TRBV29-1|TRBJ2-2
CSVGRRANTGELFF
TGCAGCGTTGGAAGGCGGGCGAACACCGGGGAGCTGTTTTTT
>TRBD1|-|TRBV7-3|TRBJ2-6
CASSVTGAGANVLTF
TGTGCCAGCAGCGTAACAGGGGCTGGGGCCAACGTCCTGACTTTC
>-|-|TRBV10-3|TRBJ1-2
CAISEVERNGYTF
TGTGCCATCAGTGAGGTAGAAAGAAATGGCTACACCTTC
>TRBD2|-|TRBV30|TRBJ2-2
CAFSGGATAGELFF
TGTGCCTTCTCCGGGGGGGCCACGGCCGGGGAGCTGTTTTTT
>TRBD1|-|TRBV19|TRBJ1-2
CASRRSGTGYGYTF
TGTGCCAGTAGAAGATCCGGGACAGGGTATGGCTACACCTTC
>TRBD1|once|TRBV23-1|TRBJ2-7
CASSQTRDRGPGNEQYF
TGCGCCAGCAGTCAAACCCGGGACAGGGGGCCAGGGAACGAGCAGTACTTC
>TRBD1|-|TRBV5-1|TRBJ1-4
CASSPGTGGYNEKLFF
TGCGCCAGCAGCCCGGGGACAGGGGGCTATAATGAAAAACTGTTTTTT
>-|-|TRBV7-8|TRBJ1-6
CASSSAEISPLHF
TGTGCCAGCAGCTCTGCGGAGATTTCACCCCTCCACTTT
>TRBD1|-|TRBV19|TRBJ2-1
CASSPRDRGRNEQFF
TGTGCCAGTAGTCCACGGGACAGGGGGAGGAATGAGCAGTTCTTC
>TRBD2|-|TRBV6-1|TRBJ2-1
CASSAYTGGYSYNEQFF
TGTGCCAGCAGTGCCTACACGGGGGGGTATTCCTACAATGAGCAGTTCTTC
>-|-|TRBV7-2|TRBJ1-3
CASSYLHAGNTIYF
TGTGCCAGCAGCTACCTCCACGCGGGGAACACCATATATTTT